This T cell receptor (beta chain) appears in the sequencing data of a study of molecular identifiers for immune sequencing clone quantification. Study results and caveats: Clones of above 20 RNA copies carried over 99% of effector molecules; in naive cells they carried under 1%.

TCRdb re-called the PCR reads through MiXCR, storing one row per CDR3 protein. Seen here are some 320,000 distinct CDR3 sequences, roughly 23% observed once, and the top ten hold 0.74%. Naive CD8 T cells, phenotype CD8+CD4-CCR7+CD45RA+, were sorted. Looked up from germline, CDR1 is LNHDA and CDR2 is SQIVND (reference sequence). This CDR3 is 15 amino acids long. The ends were cut back, 7 bases at V and 6 bases at J, with 18 bases in the middle. Regarding this clonotype: The antigen is undetermined.

J is TRBJ2-2 and V is TRBV19; weak D call: TRBD1 (6 bases). Sample: naive CD8+ T cells from blood, with Jurkat cell RNA spiked in. Stated subset: FACS-sorted CD8+CD4-CCR7+CD45RA+ naive T cells. The source of this sequence is a human donor in good health. Some libraries in this study had Jurkat cell RNA spiked in. CDR3 DNA: TGTGCCAGTACCAGGACAGTTCTTAATTCCGGGGAGCTGTTTTTT. This gives the protein CASTRTVLNSGELFF.